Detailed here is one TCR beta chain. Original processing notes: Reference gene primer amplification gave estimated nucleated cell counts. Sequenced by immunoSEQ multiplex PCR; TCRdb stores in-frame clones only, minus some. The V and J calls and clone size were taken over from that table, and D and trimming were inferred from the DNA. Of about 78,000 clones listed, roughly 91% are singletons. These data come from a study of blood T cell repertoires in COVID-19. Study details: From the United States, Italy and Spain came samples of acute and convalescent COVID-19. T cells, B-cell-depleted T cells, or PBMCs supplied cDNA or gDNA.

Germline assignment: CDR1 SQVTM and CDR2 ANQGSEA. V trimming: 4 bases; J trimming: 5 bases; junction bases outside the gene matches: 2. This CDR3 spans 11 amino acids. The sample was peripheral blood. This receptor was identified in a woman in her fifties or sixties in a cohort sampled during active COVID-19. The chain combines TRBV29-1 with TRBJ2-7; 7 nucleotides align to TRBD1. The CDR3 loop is CSVVRGHEQYF. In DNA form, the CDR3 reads TGCAGCGTTGTAAGGGGGCACGAGCAGTACTTC.